The 4 T cell receptor beta chains below come from one sample, sequenced in a study of cytomegalovirus exposure and HLA in healthy donors. 60 Vbeta and 13 Jbeta primers were used in PCR. Clones were sequenced by immunoSEQ multiplex PCR, and TCRdb holds only the in-frame ones, with some missing. The listing records under 200,000 clones. Sequencing input: PBMCs. The receptors derive from a man aged 25 to 40 in good health and CMV-seronegative.

V usage is TRBV9 and J usage is TRBJ2-7; 12 bases line up with TRBD2. Germline CDR1 is SGDLS and CDR2 is YYNGEE. The CDR3 extends over 15 amino acids. Trimming at V came to 4 bases and at J to 0 bases, leaving 2 bases not matched to a gene. As DNA, the CDR3 is TGTGCCAGCAGCCAGACTAGCGGGAGCTCCTACGAGCAGTACTTC. This codes for CASSQTSGSSYEQYF.

V and J are TRBV27 and TRBJ2-3; 9 bases map to TRBD2. Trimming removed 6 bases from V and 3 bases from J; junction bases left unmatched: 4. This CDR3 comprises 14 residues. Germline CDR1 MNHEY, CDR2 SMNVEV (reference sequence). CDR3 coding DNA: TGTGCCAGCAGCCTAGCGGGGACAACAGATACGCAGTATTTT. Translating it yields CASSLAGTTDTQYF.

This chain uses TRBV7-6 with TRBJ2-2, with a possible D match to TRBD2 (6 bases). V was cut by 5 bases and J by 2 bases, with 12 bases left in between. The CDR3 spans 15 residues. CDR1 is SGHVS and CDR2 is FNYEAQ in the germline V gene. CDR3 DNA: TGTGCCAGCAGCCCCGGGACTCCTAACACCGGGGAGCTGTTTTTT. This codes for CASSPGTPNTGELFF.

The chain uses TRBV6-1 and TRBJ2-7, with 11 bases matching TRBD1. V lost 2 bases to trimming and J lost 7 bases; unmatched junction nucleotides: 10. Germline V gene data show CDR1 as MNHNS and CDR2 as SASEGT. The CDR3 extends over 16 amino acids. The CDR3 DNA sequence: TGTGCCAGCAGTGAATCGTTGGGGGACAGGGGGGGTGAGCAGTACTTC. Protein: CASSESLGDRGGEQYF.